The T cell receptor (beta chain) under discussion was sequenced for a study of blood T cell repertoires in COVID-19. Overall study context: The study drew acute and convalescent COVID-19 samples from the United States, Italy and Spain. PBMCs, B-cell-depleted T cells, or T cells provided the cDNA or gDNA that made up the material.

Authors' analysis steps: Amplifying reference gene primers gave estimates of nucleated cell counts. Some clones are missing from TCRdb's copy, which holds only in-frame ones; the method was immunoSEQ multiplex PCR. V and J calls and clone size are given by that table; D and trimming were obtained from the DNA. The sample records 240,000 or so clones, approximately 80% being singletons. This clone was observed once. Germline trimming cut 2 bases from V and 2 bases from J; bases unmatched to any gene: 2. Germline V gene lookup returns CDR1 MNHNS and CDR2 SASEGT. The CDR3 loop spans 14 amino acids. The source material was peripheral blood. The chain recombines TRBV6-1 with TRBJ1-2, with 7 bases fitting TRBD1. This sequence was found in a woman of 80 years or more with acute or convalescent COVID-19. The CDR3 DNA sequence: TGTGCCAGCAGTGAACAGGGACAGAACTATGGCTACACCTTC. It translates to CASSEQGQNYGYTF.